The 29 T cell receptor beta chains below come from one sample, sequenced in a study of T cells in Graves' hyperthyroidism and ophthalmopathy. Using RNA transcripts as the source, TCR beta CDR3 regions were amplified. The study used the HTBI primer set for a first-round RT-PCR of the TCR CDR3. TCRdb ran MiXCR on the multiplex PCR reads and lists one entry per CDR3 protein. Of hundreds of thousands of distinct CDR3 sequences detected, roughly 15% appear once; the ten largest clones hold roughly an eighth. Material for sequencing was blood. The origin of the receptors is a man between 18 and 35 years old with Graves' ophthalmopathy.

This clonotype occurred many times. The genes are TRBV6-1 and TRBJ1-4, with D hard to call. Germline-derived CDR1 and CDR2 are MNHNS and SASEGT. With 8 bases removed from V and 8 bases from J, the gap between germline ends came to 18 bases. The CDR3 sequence is 14 residues long. CDR3 loop: CASALGPVREKLFF. The CDR3 region has the DNA TGTGCCAGCGCGTTAGGACCTGTCCGAGAAAAACTGTTTTTT.

The chain uses TRBV5-6 and TRBJ1-5, with 7 positions matching TRBD1. CDR3 length: 16 amino acids. Germline V lookup: CDR1 SGHDT, CDR2 YYEEEE. Trimming at V came to 0 bases and at J to 2 bases, leaving 5 bases not matched to a gene. The CDR3 DNA reads TGTGCCAGCAGCTTGGGACAGGGATGGGGCAATCAGCCCCAGCATTTT. The encoded protein is CASSLGQGWGNQPQHF.

This clonotype was counted a few times. The genes are TRBV10-2 and TRBJ1-3; D possibly corresponds to TRBD1 (5 bases). V lost 2 bases and J 4 bases, leaving 18 bases between the germline ends. CDR1 is WSHSY and CDR2 is SAAADI in the germline V gene. The CDR3 extends over 17 amino acids. The chain's CDR3 is CASSEAGSSKYGNTIYF. CDR3 DNA sequence: TGCGCCAGCAGTGAGGCAGGGTCGAGCAAGTACGGAAACACCATATATTTT.

The rearrangement joins TRBV6-5 to TRBJ2-7; 9 bases align to TRBD1. The CDR3 covers 15 residues. CDR1 is MNHEY and CDR2 is SVGAGI in the germline V gene. V shed 0 bases and J 2 bases; nucleotides not matched to a gene: 2. CDR3 in DNA: TGTGCCAGCAGTTACTCGGGACAGGGTGCCTACGAGCAGTACTTC. Protein product: CASSYSGQGAYEQYF.

V and J are TRBV7-3 and TRBJ2-1, with TRBD2 matching over 11 bases. The germline V gene encodes CDR1 SGHTA and CDR2 FQGTGA. The CDR3 spans 15 residues. Germline trimming cut 6 bases from V and 7 bases from J; bases unmatched to any gene: 8. The CDR3 sequence is CASSLAGGQWNEQFF. CDR3 sequence (DNA): TGTGCCAGCAGTTTAGCGGGAGGGCAATGGAATGAGCAGTTCTTC.

V is TRBV5-1 and J is TRBJ1-1, with TRBD1 matching 7 bases. The CDR3 extends over 16 amino acids. The germline CDR1 and CDR2 sequences are SGHRS and YFSETQ. V shed 0 bases and J 5 bases; nucleotides not matched to a gene: 10. CDR3 loop: CASSLGQGTLMTEAFF. CDR3 in DNA: TGCGCCAGCAGCTTGGGACAGGGAACACTTATGACTGAAGCTTTCTTT.

V is TRBV24-1 and J is TRBJ1-2; D gene unclear. V was clipped by 4 bases and J by 5 bases, with 13 bases between them. The CDR3 spans 14 residues. Looked up from germline, CDR1 is KGHDR and CDR2 is SFDVKD. The CDR3 region has the DNA TGTGCCACCAGTGAAGATTCTCCCGCTTATGGCTACACCTTC. Its protein product is CATSEDSPAYGYTF.

This clonotype was found many times. This chain uses TRBV27 with TRBJ2-7; 7 bases line up with TRBD1. Germline V gene lookup returns CDR1 MNHEY and CDR2 SMNVEV (reference sequence). Losses at the gene ends were 7 bases for V and 3 bases for J; bases not matched to a gene: 15. The CDR3 is 16 amino acids. This chain's CDR3 is CASNPLSSGTDYEQYF. The CDR3 DNA is TGTGCCAGCAACCCCCTGTCTTCCGGGACAGACTACGAGCAGTACTTC.

This clonotype was detected ten times or more. V usage is TRBV28 and J usage is TRBJ2-1; TRBD1 aligns across 11 bases. The CDR3 is 16 amino acids. The J segment lost 9 bases and the V segment lost 5 bases, leaving 12 bases of the junction unmatched. The V gene's germline CDR1 is MDHEN and CDR2 SYDVKM. The CDR3 DNA follows: TGTGCCAGCAGTCCCGAGGACAGGGGGCAGGATGGTGAGCAGTTCTTC. This encodes CASSPEDRGQDGEQFF.

There are many counts of this clonotype. This rearrangement joins TRBV3-1 to TRBJ1-1; D remains ambiguous. V shed 3 bases and J shed 5 bases, with 10 bases lying between them. From germline, CDR1 is LGHDT and CDR2 YNNKEL (reference sequence). This CDR3 region has 13 residues. In DNA form, the CDR3 reads TGTGCCAGCAGCCAGGAGACTGGTACTGAAGCTTTCTTT. It codes for CASSQETGTEAFF.

This clonotype occurred once. The chain joins TRBV6-9 to TRBJ1-4; D is undetermined. Germline CDR1 and CDR2: MNHGY and SVAAGI. This CDR3 is built from 14 residues. Trimming took off 4 bases at V and 0 bases at J, with 6 bases between the two ends. CDR3 bases: TGTGCCAGCAGTTTCATTGCAACTAATGAAAAACTGTTTTTT. Protein: CASSFIATNEKLFF.

This clonotype was counted at least ten times. V and J are TRBV30 and TRBJ2-3; D unresolved. Germline-derived CDR1 and CDR2 are GTSNPN and SVGIG (reference sequence). V was trimmed by 1 base and J by 3 bases, leaving 2 bases between them. The CDR3 covers 11 residues. CDR3 in DNA: TGTGCCTGGAGTGAGACAGATACGCAGTATTTT. This gives the protein CAWSETDTQYF.

This clonotype was seen many times. V gene TRBV7-8 combines with J gene TRBJ2-1; 7 bases match TRBD1. V lost 5 bases and J lost 7; bases outside the gene matches: 14. The CDR3 sequence is 16 residues long. Germline V gene lookup returns CDR1 SGHVS and CDR2 FQNEAQ. The CDR3 reads CASSRGPSLPANEQFF. DNA for the CDR3: TGTGCCAGCAGCAGGGGGCCTTCACTCCCCGCAAATGAGCAGTTCTTC.

This clonotype was counted at least ten times. V is TRBV7-9 and J is TRBJ2-7; TRBD2 matches at 13 bases. There are 16 residues in the CDR3. Germline CDR1 is SEHNR and CDR2 is FQNEAQ (reference sequence). Trimming at V came to 4 bases and at J to 3 bases, leaving 6 bases not matched to a gene. The CDR3 sequence is CASSSYRTSGSYEQYF. The DNA of the CDR3 is TGTGCCAGCAGCTCGTATCGGACTAGCGGGAGCTACGAGCAGTACTTC.

This clonotype was found many times. The V call is TRBV28, the J call TRBJ2-4; D not certain. The CDR3 covers 14 residues. CDR1 and CDR2 (germline): MDHEN, SYDVKM. V was cut by 8 bases and J by 0 bases, with 11 bases left in between. The CDR3 sequence is CASRTGLAKNIQYF. In DNA form, the CDR3 reads TGTGCCAGCCGGACCGGGCTAGCCAAAAACATTCAGTACTTC.

This clonotype has a count of ten or more. V is TRBV13 and J is TRBJ2-1, with D hard to call. The CDR3 contains 17 residues. Trimming removed 5 bases at V and 3 bases at J, with 20 bases between. CDR1 is PRHDT and CDR2 is FYEKMQ in the germline V gene (reference sequence). Here the CDR3 reads CASSPPQDRGIYNEQFF. CDR3 in DNA: TGTGCCAGCAGCCCCCCCCAAGACCGTGGGATCTACAATGAGCAGTTCTTC.

There are a few counts of this clonotype. The rearrangement links TRBV6-1 to TRBJ1-5, with D unclear. The V end was cut by 6 bases, the J end by 7 bases, with 13 bases between. The CDR3 length is 13 residues. CDR1 is MNHNS, CDR2 SASEGT, per germline. The chain's CDR3 is CASRVVKGQPQHF. CDR3 bases: TGTGCCAGCAGGGTTGTGAAAGGACAGCCCCAGCATTTT.

This clonotype appeared a few times. The gene calls are TRBV6-1 and TRBJ1-3, with 7 bases that match TRBD1. Germline values: CDR1 MNHNS, CDR2 SASEGT. The CDR3 runs 16 residues. V was pared by 2 bases and J by 2 bases, with 6 bases of the junction left unmatched. The CDR3 here is CASSEKQGSTGNTIYF. The CDR3, as DNA: TGTGCCAGCAGTGAAAAACAGGGGAGCACTGGAAACACCATATATTTT.

The chain employs TRBV10-2 and TRBJ2-3; D tentatively fits TRBD1 or TRBD2 (5 bases each). V was clipped by 6 bases and J by 3 bases, with 7 bases between them. Germline-derived CDR1 and CDR2 are WSHSY and SAAADI. This CDR3 contains 12 residues. CDR3 nucleotides: TGCGCCAGCAGGGGGGTGACAGATACGCAGTATTTT. Translation gives CASRGVTDTQYF.

This clonotype has ten or more counts. The chain is built from TRBV28 and TRBJ2-7; possible D gene TRBD1, 5 bases. Germline lookup yields CDR1 MDHEN and CDR2 SYDVKM. V lost 2 bases and J 1 base, leaving 15 bases between the germline ends. CDR3 length equals 16 residues. The CDR3 nucleotides are TGTGCCAGCAGTTTAAGACAGAAGGTGCTTTCCTACGAGCAGTACTTC. Translation gives CASSLRQKVLSYEQYF.

This clonotype was observed a handful of times. The chain has TRBV4-1 and TRBJ1-2; 8 nucleotides match TRBD1. Germline-derived CDR1 and CDR2 are MGHRA and YSYEKL. V lost 1 base to trimming and J lost 3 bases; unmatched junction nucleotides: 4. The CDR3 length is 15 residues. CDR3 residues: CASSQAQGAYYGYTF. The CDR3 nucleotides are TGCGCCAGCAGCCAAGCGCAGGGGGCCTACTATGGCTACACCTTC.

Many counts were recorded for this clonotype. V usage is TRBV3-1 and J usage is TRBJ2-5, with 9 bases that match TRBD2. Germline CDR1 LGHDT, CDR2 YNNKEL (reference sequence). The CDR3 loop spans 14 amino acids. J lost 2 bases, V lost 5 bases, and 3 bases had no gene match. The CDR3 DNA sequence: TGTGCCAGCAGCTCTAGCGGGGCTCAAGAGACCCAGTACTTC. Its translation is CASSSSGAQETQYF.

This clonotype has ten or more counts. The chain links TRBV7-9 to TRBJ1-1; a possible D gene is TRBD1 (5 bases). The CDR3 extends over 14 amino acids. With 7 bases removed from V and 1 base from J, the gap between germline ends came to 13 bases. Germline CDR1 is SEHNR and CDR2 is FQNEAQ (reference sequence). CDR3 amino acids: CASTKGTANTEAFF. DNA of the CDR3: TGTGCCAGCACCAAAGGGACGGCGAACACTGAAGCTTTCTTT.

This clonotype was detected many times. This chain links TRBV2 with TRBJ2-2; maybe TRBD1 (5 bases). CDR3 length: 14 amino acids. Between the trimmed V and J ends, which lost 0 bases and 9 bases, there was a span of 11 bases. Germline lookup yields CDR1 SNHLY and CDR2 FYNNEI. The DNA for the CDR3 is TGTGCCAGCAGTGAAGCGGGGCAGGGCTGGGAGCTGTTTTTT. This gives the protein CASSEAGQGWELFF.

This clonotype was counted at least ten times. The chain is built from TRBV3-1 and TRBJ2-6; D is unclear. There are 16 residues in the CDR3. Trimming took 0 bases from V and 2 from J, leaving 8 bases between them. The germline V gene has CDR1 LGHDT and CDR2 YNNKEL (reference sequence). CDR3 protein: CASSQDLVTGANVLTF. CDR3 nucleotides: TGTGCCAGCAGCCAAGATTTGGTAACTGGGGCCAACGTCCTGACTTTC.

The table lists this clonotype with many counts. The V and J genes are TRBV7-6 and TRBJ2-7; D remains unclear. The CDR3 contains 14 residues. In germline, CDR1 is SGHVS, CDR2 FNYEAQ. Trimming stripped 5 bases from V and 2 bases from J, with 13 bases between. CDR3 bases: TGTGCCAGCAGCCCCACTGGTCTTACCTACGAGCAGTACTTC. This translates into CASSPTGLTYEQYF.

This clonotype was recorded many times. The CDR3 DNA follows: TGCAGTGCGATTAGCGGGAGAGGGACAGATACGCAGTATTTT. Protein sequence: CSAISGRGTDTQYF. This chain links TRBV20-1 with TRBJ2-3; TRBD2 matches at 9 bases. The ends lost 6 bases at V and 3 bases at J; junction bases unmatched: 7. CDR1 DFQATT and CDR2 SNEGSKA come from the germline V gene (reference sequence). This CDR3 region has 14 residues.

The genes are TRBV20-1 and TRBJ2-5; D ambiguous. V gave up 5 bases and J gave up 5 bases, with 12 bases separating them. Per the germline V gene, CDR1 is DFQATT and CDR2 is SNEGSKA (reference sequence). The CDR3 sequence is 12 residues long. The CDR3 sequence: CSAGPYLETQYF. As DNA, the CDR3 is TGCAGTGCTGGCCCCTATCTGGAGACCCAGTACTTC.

This clonotype appeared many times. This chain uses TRBV6-1 with TRBJ1-1; perhaps TRBD1 as D (5 bases). V gave up 6 bases and J gave up 1 base, with 9 bases separating them. CDR1 is MNHNS and CDR2 is SASEGT in the germline V gene. This CDR3 has 13 amino acids. In DNA form, the CDR3 reads TGTGCCAGCAGCAGGGTGAAGAACACTGAAGCTTTCTTT. It specifies CASSRVKNTEAFF.